This TCR beta chain was identified in a study of monozygotic twins with inflammatory bowel disease. To note about this clonotype: The antigen remains unidentified.

The CDR3 consists of 17 residues. Germline loops: CDR1 SGHDT, CDR2 YYEEEE. cDNA for each sample came from eight separate reactions. Following a re-call of the 5' RACE reads, TCRdb has one entry per CDR3 protein and lacks DNA. The specimen's table records 150,000 or so distinct CDR3 sequences. Study-level points and caveats: By inverse Simpson index, TCRbeta diversity was lower in IBD patients than in healthy co-twins.

The material sequenced was blood. This rearrangement joins TRBV5-6 to TRBJ2-1; TCRdb's D call of TRBD2 is untestable without DNA. This TCR was sampled from a human donor with ulcerative colitis or Crohn's disease, or a healthy co-twin of an affected twin (not recorded which). The CDR3: CASSLELTSGSYNEQFF.